Presented here are 21 T cell receptor beta chains from one specimen sequenced in a study of Ad26.COV2.S vaccination and SARS-CoV-2 variants. Treatment given: some 19 received Ad26.COV2.S at low or high dose, single or two shots; 5 received placebo; per-sample allocation not given. Collection of the samples took place on day 63 after the first injection of vaccine or placebo. Generated by immunoSEQ multiplex PCR, the TCRdb table keeps only in-frame clones and is missing some. The sample shows roughly 240,000 clones, 85% to 90% of them seen only once. The sequences come from peripheral blood, collected in a trial of Ad26.COV2.S vaccine versus placebo. The receptors were gathered from a person between 18 and 65 years old who received the Ad26.COV2.S COVID-19 vaccine or a placebo.

This clone was seen only once. The chain has TRBV6-1 and TRBJ1-5, with TRBD1 as a possible D gene (5 bases). The CDR3 covers 16 residues. The V gene's germline CDR1 is MNHNS and CDR2 SASEGT. Trimming took 4 bases from V and 1 from J, leaving 14 bases between them. CDR3 sequence: CASSALSGGSNQPQHF. Written as DNA, the CDR3 is TGTGCCAGCAGTGCCTTGAGCGGGGGGAGCAATCAGCCCCAGCATTTT.

The J gene is TRBJ1-1, the V gene TRBV18, with D unresolved. Germline values: CDR1 KGHSH, CDR2 LQKENI. This CDR3 contains 14 residues. V gave up 6 bases and J gave up 7 bases, with 18 bases separating them. CDR3 region: CASSHQRREDEAFF. DNA of the CDR3: TGTGCCAGCTCCCACCAGAGGAGGGAAGATGAAGCTTTCTTT.

The genes are TRBV4-3 and TRBJ1-2; D is unresolved. The CDR3 sequence is 16 residues long. Trimming pared 0 bases from V and 5 bases from J, leaving 16 bases between. Germline loops: CDR1 LGHNA, CDR2 YSLEER. The CDR3 here is CASSQDRSASDYGYTF. CDR3 DNA sequence: TGCGCCAGCAGCCAAGATCGGTCAGCGTCAGATTATGGCTACACCTTC.

The chain couples TRBV7-8 to TRBJ2-3; D is unclear. The CDR3 runs 15 residues. Germline loops: CDR1 SGHVS, CDR2 FQNEAQ. Trimming shortened V by 1 base and J by 3 bases, and 11 bases separated the two germline ends. CDR3 in DNA: TGTGCCAGCAGCTTAGAAGGTAGACTTACAGATACGCAGTATTTT. Amino acids: CASSLEGRLTDTQYF.

This rearrangement joins TRBV7-2 to TRBJ2-7, with 8 bases that match TRBD2. Looked up from germline, CDR1 is SGHTA and CDR2 is FQGNSA. V lost 3 bases to trimming and J lost 4 bases; unmatched junction nucleotides: 5. The CDR3 consists of 14 residues. DNA for the CDR3: TGTGCCAGCAGCTTCGGGGGGGCGCGTTACGAGCAGTACTTC. Amino acids: CASSFGGARYEQYF.

The J gene is TRBJ2-3, the V gene TRBV2; D perhaps matches TRBD1 (5 bases). This CDR3 comprises 15 residues. The germline CDR1 and CDR2 sequences are SNHLY and FYNNEI. V was clipped by 8 bases and J by 2 bases, with 17 bases between them. CDR3 nucleotide sequence: TGTGCCAGCCGTAAACAGGACACTTCCACAGATACGCAGTATTTT. Protein product: CASRKQDTSTDTQYF.

V and J are TRBV19 and TRBJ1-1, with 11 bases matching TRBD1. This CDR3 has 17 amino acids. Germline CDR1 reads LNHDA; CDR2 reads SQIVND (reference sequence). The V gene end was trimmed by 3 bases and the J gene end by 4 bases; junction bases not matched to a gene: 10. The CDR3 bases are TGTGCCAGTAGTATCCGATCGCCTGGGACAGGGGGCACTGAAGCTTTCTTT. Its protein product is CASSIRSPGTGGTEAFF.

This rearrangement joins TRBV12-3 or TRBV12-4 to TRBJ2-7; D call uncertain. Trimming cost V 2 bases and J 5 bases, with 10 bases left between them. CDR3 length: 13 amino acids. The CDR3 bases are TGTGCCAGCAGTTTACCCCCTTCTAACGAGCAGTACTTC. This gives the protein CASSLPPSNEQYF.

The chain combines TRBV18 with TRBJ2-2; 10 nucleotides align to TRBD2. The V and J ends lost 3 bases and 5 bases, in that order; junction bases with no gene match: 9. Germline V gene sequence: CDR1 KGHSH, CDR2 LQKENI. CDR3 length: 17 amino acids. The CDR3 region is CASSPRLAGVVTGELFF. CDR3 DNA sequence: TGTGCCAGCTCACCGAGACTAGCGGGTGTTGTAACCGGGGAGCTGTTTTTT.

V and J are TRBV28 and TRBJ1-2, with a weak D call TRBD1 (5 bases). In germline, CDR1 is MDHEN, CDR2 SYDVKM. V gave up 8 bases and J gave up 3 bases, with 13 bases separating them. This CDR3 is built from 13 residues. CDR3 sequence reads: CASGGRTYYGYTF. The CDR3 DNA sequence: TGTGCCAGCGGGGGTAGGACCTACTATGGCTACACCTTC.

The chain employs TRBV9 and TRBJ2-5; TRBD1 matches 8 bases. The CDR3 totals 15 residues. The germline V gene has CDR1 SGDLS and CDR2 YYNGEE. V was pared by 3 bases and J by 2 bases, with 6 bases of the junction left unmatched. The CDR3 nucleotides are TGTGCCAGCAGCGCCGCCGGGACAGGTCAAGAGACCCAGTACTTC. Translating it yields CASSAAGTGQETQYF.

This chain uses TRBV2 with TRBJ1-2, with TRBD1 matching 7 bases. The CDR3 length is 14 residues. Per germline, CDR1 SNHLY and CDR2 FYNNEI. V was pared by 6 bases and J by 4 bases, with 8 bases of the junction left unmatched. The CDR3 coding sequence is TGTGCCAGCAGAGGGGACAGCTTTCTCTATGGCTACACCTTC. It is translated as CASRGDSFLYGYTF.

This chain connects TRBV19 to TRBJ2-3; 10 positions agree with TRBD2. V shed 3 bases and J 2 bases; nucleotides not matched to a gene: 5. Germline V gives CDR1 LNHDA, CDR2 SQIVND (reference sequence). The CDR3 runs 16 residues. CDR3 nucleotides: TGTGCCAGTAGTATCATAGCGGGGGGCCTCACAGATACGCAGTATTTT. This encodes CASSIIAGGLTDTQYF.

This clone was recorded only once. V and J are TRBV24-1 and TRBJ1-2; D unresolved. Germline values: CDR1 KGHDR, CDR2 SFDVKD. V was clipped by 3 bases and J by 2 bases, with 9 bases between them. The CDR3 is 14 residues long. The CDR3 coding sequence is TGTGCCACCAGTGATCGGTGGGGAAACTATGGCTACACCTTC. Encoded protein: CATSDRWGNYGYTF.

A word on this clone: The sample contains more than one DNA sequence encoding this CDR3. The chain joins TRBV6-4 to TRBJ2-1; TRBD2 is a possible D gene (6 bases). CDR3 length: 15 amino acids. In germline, CDR1 is MRHNA, CDR2 SNTAGT. Trimming took off 0 bases at V and 1 base at J, with 7 bases between the two ends. CDR3 bases: TGTGCCAGCAGTGACTCGAGCGGGTCCTACAATGAGCAGTTCTTC. Its translation: CASSDSSGSYNEQFF.

The gene calls are TRBV6-1 and TRBJ2-3; 8 positions match TRBD1. This CDR3 region has 17 residues. V was pared by 4 bases and J by 2 bases, with 11 bases of the junction left unmatched. From germline, CDR1 is MNHNS and CDR2 SASEGT. The CDR3 bases are TGTGCCAGCAGTGGAGCTCCGGGACAGGAGATCACAGATACGCAGTATTTT. As protein: CASSGAPGQEITDTQYF.

V usage is TRBV19 and J usage is TRBJ2-3, with TRBD1 matching 7 bases. Germline lookup yields CDR1 LNHDA and CDR2 SQIVND (reference sequence). This CDR3 is built from 12 residues. After removal of 5 bases from V and 10 bases from J, the junction contained 6 bases not matched to a gene. This chain's CDR3 is CASSHQQGSQYF. In DNA form, the CDR3 reads TGTGCCAGTAGTCATCAACAGGGGTCGCAGTATTTT.

The gene calls are TRBV5-4 and TRBJ1-1; a possible D gene is TRBD1 (5 bases). V lost 4 bases, J lost 6 bases, and 16 bases lay in between. The CDR3 covers 14 residues. Germline V gives CDR1 SGHNT, CDR2 YYREEE (reference sequence). CDR3 amino acids: CASSPVGGGAEAFF. DNA for the CDR3: TGTGCCAGCAGCCCGGTGGGGGGAGGCGCTGAAGCTTTCTTT.

This chain uses TRBV27 with TRBJ1-1; 9 bases are a match to TRBD1. The V gene's germline CDR1 is MNHEY and CDR2 SMNVEV (reference sequence). The CDR3 spans 16 residues. The trim removed 3 bases at V and 1 base at J, leaving 6 bases unmatched. CDR3 coding DNA: TGTGCCAGCAGTTTTGGACAGGGGTTAAGGAACACTGAAGCTTTCTTT. Protein product: CASSFGQGLRNTEAFF.

Written as DNA, the CDR3 is TGTGCCAGCAGCCCGGGGACAGGGTTTTCCCCCGGGGAGCTGTTTTTT. It encodes CASSPGTGFSPGELFF. The gene calls are TRBV3-1 (or the pseudogene TRBV3-2) and TRBJ2-2; TRBD1 matches 9 bases. Germline loops: CDR1 LGHDT, CDR2 YNNKEL (reference sequence). V shed 4 bases, J shed 6 bases, and the junction held 9 bases outside the gene matches. The length of the CDR3 is 16 residues.

The V and J genes are TRBV6-2 or TRBV6-3 and TRBJ1-2; weak D call: TRBD1 (5 bases). V lost 5 bases to trimming and J lost 4 bases, with 17 bases between them. The CDR3 totals 15 residues. Germline values: CDR1 MNHEY, CDR2 SVGEGT. The CDR3 region is CASSALFRDAYGYTF. For the CDR3, the DNA is TGTGCCAGCAGTGCCCTCTTCCGGGACGCCTATGGCTACACCTTC.